These T cell receptor beta chains were read from a single sample in a study of cytomegalovirus exposure and HLA in healthy donors. Produced via immunoSEQ multiplex PCR; TCRdb's table is partial and in-frame only. The table lists 150,000 to 200,000 clones, about 80% of them singletons. The sample comprised PBMCs. These receptors were obtained from a man between 18 and 29 years old in good health and CMV-seropositive. CDR3s include the opening cysteine and the closing phenylalanine or tryptophan. The D gene is left open where the match is weak. The size field is filled for only some rows; it gives once, few, many or a size class.

j_gene | abundance | d_gene | v_gene | CDR3nt | CDR3aa
TRBJ2-7 | . | . | TRBV5-1 | TGCGCCAGCAGCTTTCGGGGTTACGAGCAGTACTTC | CASSFRGYEQYF
TRBJ1-1 | . | TRBD1 | TRBV6-5 | TGTGCCAGCAGTTACTTAACAGGGGCATACACTGAAGCTTTCTTT | CASSYLTGAYTEAFF
TRBJ2-3 | once | . | TRBV2 | TGTGCCAGCAGTGAGGGATTGAGCGGTCCTAGCACAGATACGCAGTATTTT | CASSEGLSGPSTDTQYF
TRBJ2-5 | . | TRBD1 | TRBV6-6 | TGTGCCAGCAGTTGGGACAGGGGAGCCGAGACCCAGTACTTC | CASSWDRGAETQYF
TRBJ2-5 | . | . | TRBV15 | TGTGCCACCAGCAGAGGAAGTGGGGGGAGTCAAGAGACCCAGTACTTC | CATSRGSGGSQETQYF
TRBJ1-1 | few | . | TRBV5-6 | TGTGCCAGCAGCTTGGACCCGGGCGGGTACACTGAAGCTTTCTTT | CASSLDPGGYTEAFF
TRBJ1-3 | few | . | TRBV5-1 | TGCGCCAGCAGCTTGGTGGGACAAAGAGTGTATGGAAACACCATATATTTT | CASSLVGQRVYGNTIYF
TRBJ2-7 | once | . | TRBV9 | TGTGCCAGCAATCCAGGGGGGAGCTCCTACGAGCAGTACTTC | CASNPGGSSYEQYF
TRBJ1-1 | . | . | TRBV5-1 | TGCGCCAGCAGCTTGGCTTTAGGGCAGGGGAACACTGAAGCTTTCTTT | CASSLALGQGNTEAFF
TRBJ2-7 | once | . | TRBV7-9 | TGTGCCAGCAGCTTAGTCTCTGCTACGACCTACGAGCAGTACTTC | CASSLVSATTYEQYF
TRBJ2-3 | . | TRBD1 | TRBV27 | TGTGCCAGCAGTTTTGGGACAGGGGTTCCAGATACGCAGTATTTT | CASSFGTGVPDTQYF
TRBJ2-7 | . | . | TRBV18 | TGTGCCAGCTCCCAAACCGGGATACAGCCAACCTACGAGCAGTACTTC | CASSQTGIQPTYEQYF
TRBJ1-4 | . | TRBD1 | TRBV4-1 | TGCGCCAGCAGCCAAGAGGGACAGGGCGGTGAAAAACTGTTTTTT | CASSQEGQGGEKLFF
TRBJ2-3 | . | . | TRBV25-1 | TGTGCCAGCAGTGGATACTACCGATCTAGCACAGATACGCAGTATTTT | CASSGYYRSSTDTQYF
TRBJ1-5 | . | TRBD1 | TRBV7-6 | TGTGCCAGCAGCCCTGGACAGGGGGTTAATCAGCCCCAGCATTTT | CASSPGQGVNQPQHF
TRBJ1-5 | once | TRBD1 | TRBV28 | TGTGCCAGCAGCCCGGGACAGGCGGCTGTTAGCAATCAGCCCCAGCATTTT | CASSPGQAAVSNQPQHF
TRBJ1-1 | . | . | TRBV28 | TGTGCCAGCAGTTTTCCAGGGCTGGGGACTGAAGCTTTCTTT | CASSFPGLGTEAFF
TRBJ2-5 | . | . | TRBV9 | TGTGCCAGCAGCGGGACTTTACGAGTCGGGGAGACCCAGTACTTC | CASSGTLRVGETQYF
TRBJ1-1 | . | . | TRBV7-6 | TGTGCCAGCAGCTTGGCTCCAGGGCACACTGAAGCTTTCTTT | CASSLAPGHTEAFF
TRBJ1-1 | . | . | TRBV7-9 | TGTGCCAGCATCGGGTCCGGGACTGAAGCTTTCTTT | CASIGSGTEAFF
TRBJ2-3 | . | . | TRBV28 | TGTGCCAGCAGTTTGCAGGGGTCCATGGCAGATACGCAGTATTTT | CASSLQGSMADTQYF
TRBJ2-1 | . | . | TRBV6-5 | TGTGCCAGCAGTCCCATCGCGGGGCATTACAATGAGCAGTTCTTC | CASSPIAGHYNEQFF
TRBJ2-1 | . | TRBD2 | TRBV28 | TGTGCCAGCAGTTCCCCTTCCGAGACTAGCGGGAGGGCAGAGCAGTTCTTC | CASSSPSETSGRAEQFF
TRBJ2-2 | . | . | TRBV28 | TGTGCCAGCACCGTCCGGGACATACGCACCGGGGAGCTGTTTTTT | CASTVRDIRTGELFF
TRBJ1-3 | . | . | TRBV28 | TGTGCCAGCAGTCCCGCGGGGGCCCTCAGCTCTGGAAACACCATATATTTT | CASSPAGALSSGNTIYF
TRBJ1-3 | . | . | TRBV7-6 | TGTGCCAGCAGCGAAGGGGGGGAGGACACCATATATTTT | CASSEGGEDTIYF
TRBJ2-7 | . | . | TRBV5-1 | TGCGCCAGCAGCCCTACTGTTTCCTACGAGCAGTACTTC | CASSPTVSYEQYF
TRBJ2-3 | . | TRBD2 | TRBV7-9 | TGTGCCAGCAGCTCTAGTGGGGGGGTCACAGATACGCAGTATTTT | CASSSSGGVTDTQYF
TRBJ1-5 | . | TRBD1 | TRBV2 | TGTGCCAGCAGACAGGGGTTAATTAGCAATCAGCCCCAGCATTTT | CASRQGLISNQPQHF
TRBJ1-2 | . | . | TRBV28 | TGTGCCAGCAGTCCGACTACCCTCTATGGCTACACCTTC | CASSPTTLYGYTF
TRBJ2-5 | . | TRBD2 | TRBV7-9 | TGTGCCAGCAGCACCCGGCGGGGGCAAGAGACCCAGTACTTC | CASSTRRGQETQYF
TRBJ2-3 | . | . | TRBV5-1 | TGCGCCAGCAGCTTGGGGGGGCAACGGAGGACAGATACGCAGTATTTT | CASSLGGQRRTDTQYF
TRBJ1-2 | few | TRBD1 | TRBV10-3 | TGTGCCATCAGTGATAAGACAGGGGATCTGAAGTGGGATGGCTACACCTTC | CAISDKTGDLKWDGYTF
TRBJ2-7 | many | TRBD2 | TRBV11-2 | TGTGCCAGCAGCTCCTCTAGCGGGAGATCTTTCGAGCAGTACTTC | CASSSSSGRSFEQYF
TRBJ2-4 | . | . | TRBV5-6 | TGTGCCAGCAGCTTGTTTCTCAGGAAAAACATTCAGTACTTC | CASSLFLRKNIQYF
TRBJ2-3 | once | . | TRBV10-1 | TGCGCCAGCAGTGACTTCGACGTACAGACCAGAACGCAGTATTTT | CASSDFDVQTRTQYF
TRBJ2-7 | few | . | TRBV23-1 | TGCGCCAGCGGACCCGAGGGAGGCAACGAGCAGTACTTC | CASGPEGGNEQYF
TRBJ1-2 | . | TRBD1 | TRBV5-1 | TGCGCCAGCAGCTTGTTGGGGACAGGGAGCGGCTACACCTTC | CASSLLGTGSGYTF
TRBJ2-7 | once | TRBD1 | TRBV29-1 | TGCAGCGTTCAGGACAGGCCCCGCGAGCAGTACTTC | CSVQDRPREQYF
TRBJ2-2 | . | . | TRBV10-3 | TGTGCCACCGCTGACAACACATACACCGGGGAGCTGTTTTTT | CATADNTYTGELFF
TRBJ2-1 | once | . | TRBV5-1 | TGCGCCAGCAGCTTCCCAGGGACTAGTTCAAGGGGGCACAGCGAGCAGTTCTTC | CASSFPGTSSRGHSEQFF
TRBJ2-1 | . | TRBD1 | TRBV6-6 | TGTGCCAGCAGTCACCCGAGACAGGGCTCCTACAATGAGCAGTTCTTC | CASSHPRQGSYNEQFF
TRBJ2-3 | . | TRBD1 | TRBV2 | TGTGCCAGCCAGGGGGCCTTTGGAGATACGCAGTATTTT | CASQGAFGDTQYF
TRBJ2-5 | . | TRBD2 | TRBV7-9 | TGTGCCAGCAGCTTTAGAGGGACTAGCGGAAGACAAGAGACCCAGTACTTC | CASSFRGTSGRQETQYF
TRBJ1-2 | . | TRBD1 | TRBV14 | TGTGCCAGCAACCTAATGACAGGGGCCTACACCTTC | CASNLMTGAYTF
TRBJ1-1 | . | TRBD1 | TRBV2 | TGTGCCAGCAGTGAAAGGGGACAGGGGGTCACTGAAGCTTTCTTT | CASSERGQGVTEAFF
TRBJ1-5 | once | . | TRBV12-2 | TGTGCAAGTCGCCAGCAGGGCAGGGCCAGCAATCAGCCCCAGCATTTT | CASRQQGRASNQPQHF